The clone carrying this T cell receptor beta chain was recorded a few times. This sample stems from a study of blood T cell repertoires in COVID-19. Libraries were prepared by immunoSEQ multiplex PCR; TCRdb keeps only in-frame clonotypes and omits some of them. The sample yields 90,000 to 110,000 clones, roughly 80% seen once. The CDR3 totals 16 residues. The V and J ends lost 1 base and 3 bases, in that order; junction bases with no gene match: 7. Germline CDR1 is LGHNA and CDR2 is YSLEER. The material sequenced was peripheral blood. The TCR was taken from a woman in her 70s with acute or convalescent COVID-19. This chain uses TRBV4-3 with TRBJ2-3; TRBD2 aligns across 7 bases. The CDR3 protein is CASSQGSGEGTDTQYF. The CDR3, as DNA: TGCGCCAGCAGCCAAGGCTCTGGGGAGGGGACAGATACGCAGTATTTT.